This T cell receptor beta chain derives from a study of regulatory T cells in long-lasting Graves disease. Study-wide results and limits: The study found TRBV28, TRBJ1-2 and TRBJ2-5 favored in persistent disease.

CDR3 length: 14 residues. Germline values: CDR1 DFQATT, CDR2 SNEGSKA (reference sequence). Unmatched junction bases numbered 13, after V lost 6 bases and J lost 7 bases. The TCR beta library used iRepertoire HTBI primers with Arm-PCR amplification of CDR3. TCRdb used MiXCR to reprocess the multiplex PCR reads, holding one entry per CDR3 protein. The sample carries almost 450,000 distinct CDR3 sequences, roughly 17% recorded once. Time point indicated: newly diagnosed GD, antithyroid drugs for less than 3 months. RNA extracted from PBMCs served as the sequencing template. This clonotype was seen repeatedly, ten times or more. Its target is unknown. The same data also contributed to another study, on T cells in Graves' hyperthyroidism and ophthalmopathy. This second report adds: Clinical symptoms, serum thyroxine and TRAb, thyroid ultrasound and orbital computed tomography together formed the diagnostic basis.

V and J are TRBV20-1 and TRBJ2-7; 9 bases are shared with TRBD2. The sequence came from a young woman with Graves disease. Sequenced here: peripheral blood mononuclear cells (PBMCs), sampled at new diagnosis, from a patient treated with antithyroid drugs. The CDR3 sequence: CSAATTSGPREQYF. In nucleotides, the CDR3 is TGCAGTGCCGCAACCACTAGCGGGCCACGGGAGCAGTACTTC.